This T cell receptor (beta chain) originates from a study of control samples from healthy donors and cancer patients. This table comes from immunoSEQ multiplex PCR, and its TCRdb copy is limited to in-frame clones, with some not included. The sample holds about 190,000 clones; roughly nine tenths are singletons and the top ten take less than 2%. Sample: blood. This sequence was found in a man aged 25-40 years in good health.

The CDR3 spells CASSEQGPYGYTF. The CDR3 DNA follows: TGTGCCAGCAGCGAACAGGGACCATATGGCTACACCTTC. V and J are TRBV5-6 and TRBJ1-2; D is perhaps TRBD1 (6 bases). The V gene lost 4 bases and the J gene lost 5 bases, with 12 bases spanning the gap. This CDR3 spans 13 amino acids. Per germline, CDR1 SGHDT and CDR2 YYEEEE. Full variable domain (missing parts from reference TRBV5-6 and TRBJ1-2): DAGVTQSPTHLIKTRGQQVTLRCSPKSGHDTVSWYQQALGQGPQFIFQYYEEEERQRGNFPDRFSGHQFPNYSSELNVNALLLGDSALYLCASSEQGPYGYTFGSGTRLTVV.